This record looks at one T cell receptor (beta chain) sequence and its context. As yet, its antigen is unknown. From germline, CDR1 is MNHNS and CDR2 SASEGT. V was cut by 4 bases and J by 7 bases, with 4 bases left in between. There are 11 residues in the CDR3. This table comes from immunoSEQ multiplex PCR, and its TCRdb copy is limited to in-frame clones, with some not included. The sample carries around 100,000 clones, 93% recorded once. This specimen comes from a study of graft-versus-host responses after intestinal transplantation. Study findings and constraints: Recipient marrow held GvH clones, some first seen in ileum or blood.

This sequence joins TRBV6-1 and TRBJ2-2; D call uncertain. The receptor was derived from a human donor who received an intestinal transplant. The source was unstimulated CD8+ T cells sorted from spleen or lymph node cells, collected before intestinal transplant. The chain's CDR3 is CASSGDGELFF. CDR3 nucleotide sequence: TGTGCCAGCAGTGGGGACGGGGAGCTGTTTTTT.